These 16 T cell receptor beta chains originate from one sample sequenced in a study of graft-versus-host responses after intestinal transplantation. Their cognate antigens are unknown. Profiling relied on immunoSEQ multiplex PCR, and the TCRdb table lists in-frame clones only, not all of them. The table lists about 88,000 clones, roughly 93% of them singletons. This material consisted of unstimulated CD4+ T cells sorted from spleen or lymph node cells, taken before transplant. The receptors were sampled from a human donor who was the organ donor for an intestinal transplant.

J is TRBJ2-3 and V is TRBV9; D is uncertain. The CDR3 extends over 13 amino acids. The V gene's germline CDR1 is SGDLS and CDR2 YYNGEE. The V end was cut by 0 bases, the J end by 4 bases, with 6 bases between. The CDR3 protein is CASSVEEPDTQYF. CDR3 sequence (DNA): TGTGCCAGCAGCGTAGAGGAACCAGATACGCAGTATTTT.

This chain links TRBV11-1 with TRBJ2-3; no clear D gene. The ends were cut back, 2 bases at V and 5 bases at J, with 2 bases in the middle. CDR3 length: 11 residues. CDR1 is SGHAT, CDR2 FQDESV, per germline (reference sequence). The CDR3 DNA is TGTGCCAGCAGCTTAATAGATACGCAGTATTTT. Residues: CASSLIDTQYF.

The chain recombines TRBV7-9 with TRBJ2-5; D is unresolved. Germline V gives CDR1 SEHNR, CDR2 FQNEAQ (reference sequence). This CDR3 is 12 amino acids long. V was shortened by 2 bases and J by 5 bases, with 6 bases between the two germline ends. CDR3 nucleotides: TGTGCCAGCAGCTTATTTTTGGAGACCCAGTACTTC. It translates to CASSLFLETQYF.

Written as DNA, the CDR3 is TGCGCCAGCAGCTTGGGGACAGCATCGTATGGCTACACCTTC. Its protein is CASSLGTASYGYTF. The J gene is TRBJ1-2, the V gene TRBV5-1, with a weak D call TRBD1 (6 bases). Germline V gives CDR1 SGHRS, CDR2 YFSETQ. The CDR3 is 14 residues long. Trimming cost V 0 bases and J 5 bases, with 11 bases left between them.

The chain carries TRBV4-2 and TRBJ1-2; tentatively, D is TRBD1 (5 bases). From germline, CDR1 is LGHNA and CDR2 YNFKEQ. V was cut by 1 base and J by 5 bases, with 14 bases left in between. The CDR3 length is 15 residues. The DNA for the CDR3 is TGTGCCAGCAGCCAAGTCCGGGACGGATTTTATGGCTACACCTTC. Amino acids: CASSQVRDGFYGYTF.

The chain combines TRBV28 with TRBJ2-2; D unclear. The V end was cut by 6 bases, the J end by 4 bases, with 9 bases between. Germline CDR1 and CDR2: MDHEN and SYDVKM. The CDR3 sequence is 13 residues long. CDR3 residues: CASSPPSTGELFF. The CDR3 nucleotides are TGTGCCAGCAGCCCTCCTTCCACCGGGGAGCTGTTTTTT.

This clone is a singleton in its sample. This sequence joins TRBV5-1 and TRBJ1-1; D is unclear. Trimming took 4 bases from V and 3 from J, leaving 10 bases between them. Looked up from germline, CDR1 is SGHRS and CDR2 is YFSETQ. This CDR3 spans 13 amino acids. The CDR3 region has the DNA TGCGCCAGCAGCCCGGACGGATACACTGAAGCTTTCTTT. Translating it yields CASSPDGYTEAFF.

The V and J genes are TRBV7-6 and TRBJ2-3, with D perhaps TRBD1 or TRBD2 (5 bases each). Germline lookup yields CDR1 SGHVS and CDR2 FNYEAQ. This CDR3 contains 14 residues. Trimming pared 4 bases from V and 0 bases from J, leaving 8 bases between. The CDR3 nucleotides are TGTGCCAGCAGCTCCGGGACCAGCACAGATACGCAGTATTTT. Translating it yields CASSSGTSTDTQYF. Full variable domain (remainder filled in from reference TRBV7-6 and TRBJ2-3): GAGVSQSPRYKVTKRGQDVALRCDPISGHVSLYWYRQALGQGPEFLTYFNYEAQQDKSGLPNDRFSAERPEGSISTLTIQRTEQRDSAMYRCASSSGTSTDTQYFGPGTRLTVL.

The chain recombines TRBV2 with TRBJ1-5, with 7 bases that match TRBD1. Per germline, CDR1 SNHLY and CDR2 FYNNEI. This CDR3 is 14 amino acids long. V was clipped by 4 bases and J by 2 bases; unmatched bases: 2. The CDR3 DNA follows: TGTGCCAGCAGTGGCGGACAGGGCAATCAGCCCCAGCATTTT. Protein: CASSGGQGNQPQHF.

The chain has TRBV2 and TRBJ1-1, with a tentative D call TRBD1 (5 bases). Between the trimmed V and J ends, which lost 6 bases and 1 base, there was a span of 12 bases. CDR1 SNHLY and CDR2 FYNNEI come from the germline V gene. The CDR3 extends over 14 amino acids. The DNA for the CDR3 is TGTGCCAGCAGGAGACCCGGACAGAACACTGAAGCTTTCTTT. Encoded protein: CASRRPGQNTEAFF.

The V gene is TRBV5-5, the J gene TRBJ2-7; TRBD1 matches at 8 bases. The germline gives CDR1 SGHKS, CDR2 YYEKEE (reference sequence). The CDR3 has 13 amino acids. The trim removed 6 bases at V and 2 bases at J, leaving 4 bases unmatched. This chain's CDR3 is CASNRGVPYEQYF. Written as DNA, the CDR3 is TGTGCCAGCAACAGGGGGGTCCCCTACGAGCAGTACTTC. The entire variable domain, with the rest obtained from reference TRBV5-5 and TRBJ2-7, is as follows: DAGVTQSPTHLIKTRGQQVTLRCSPISGHKSVSWYQQVLGQGPQFIFQYYEKEERGRGNFPDRFSARQFPNYSSELNVNALLLGDSALYLCASNRGVPYEQYFGPGTRLTVT.

The V call is TRBV6-1, the J call TRBJ2-1; D is perhaps TRBD2 (5 bases). The germline CDR1 and CDR2 sequences are MNHNS and SASEGT. The V and J ends lost 6 bases and 9 bases respectively, with 18 bases between them. The CDR3 is 14 amino acids. The CDR3, as DNA: TGTGCCAGCAGCGGACTGGCCGCTATGGTTGAGCAGTTCTTC. It is translated as CASSGLAAMVEQFF.

The V call is TRBV7-9, the J call TRBJ2-1; tentatively, D is TRBD2 (6 bases). The CDR3 consists of 17 residues. The germline V gene has CDR1 SEHNR and CDR2 FQNEAQ (reference sequence). V was pared by 5 bases and J by 0 bases, with 17 bases between. CDR3 DNA sequence: TGTGCCAGCAGCCCTAGGCGGGGCCCTAACTCCTACAATGAGCAGTTCTTC. Its protein product is CASSPRRGPNSYNEQFF. The full variable domain, in which reference TRBV7-9 and TRBJ2-1 provide the parts outside the CDR3, is DTGVSQNPRHKITKRGQNVTFRCDPISEHNRLYWYRQTLGQGPEFLTYFQNEAQLEKSRLLSDRFSAERPKGSFSTLEIQRTEQGDSAMYLCASSPRRGPNSYNEQFFGPGTRLTVL.

The rearrangement links TRBV19 to TRBJ2-5; D remains unclear. The CDR3 loop spans 13 amino acids. The germline CDR1 and CDR2 sequences are LNHDA and SQIVND (reference sequence). V was shortened by 5 bases and J by 5 bases, with 12 bases between the two germline ends. The CDR3 loop reads CASSVGTLETQYF. The CDR3 nucleotides are TGTGCCAGTAGTGTGGGTACTTTGGAGACCCAGTACTTC.

The chain is built from TRBV9 and TRBJ1-1, with D unclear. The CDR3 consists of 14 residues. Germline assignment: CDR1 SGDLS and CDR2 YYNGEE. Trimming removed 0 bases at V and 5 bases at J, with 11 bases between. The CDR3 bases are TGTGCCAGCAGCGTAGAGGGAATGCGGACTGAAGCTTTCTTT. It yields the protein CASSVEGMRTEAFF.

The V call is TRBV14, the J call TRBJ2-7; no reliable D call. V lost 2 bases and J 6 bases, leaving 8 bases between the germline ends. This CDR3 spans 12 amino acids. Germline V CDR1 and CDR2: SGHDN, FVKESK. CDR3 amino acids: CASSQSRIEQYF. CDR3 in DNA: TGTGCCAGCAGCCAATCTCGAATCGAGCAGTACTTC.